This T cell receptor (beta chain) was recorded in a study of blood T cell repertoires in COVID-19. Overall study context: Sources were T cells, B-cell-depleted T cells, or PBMCs; the material itself was cDNA or gDNA.

The CDR3 runs to 17 residues. CDR1 is MDHEN and CDR2 is SYDVKM in the germline V gene. J lost 7 bases, V lost 2 bases, and 12 bases had no gene match. Recruits, aged about 18 to 100 years, lived in 25 or so US areas. Cohort assignment relied on participant-reported clinical history. In the original analysis: Quantification of nucleated cells was approximated via reference gene primer amplification. Measured with immunoSEQ multiplex PCR; TCRdb has only the in-frame clones, and not every one. V and J calls and clone size come straight from that table; D and trimming were deduced from the DNA. The sample yields 200,000 to 250,000 clones, 65% to 85% seen once.

Input material: PBMCs or T cells enriched from blood (not recorded which). This chain connects TRBV28 to TRBJ2-5; 11 bases line up with TRBD1. The sequence derives from a woman aged 40 to 55 with acute COVID-19. The CDR3 here is CASSLARSAGTGGTQYF. In DNA form, the CDR3 reads TGTGCCAGCAGTTTAGCACGCAGCGCCGGGACAGGGGGGACCCAGTACTTC.